This T cell receptor beta chain originates from a study of early T cells in non-severe SARS-CoV-2 infection. Background on the study: The sequenced material was bulk RNA from unsorted whole blood, and its chains were unpaired.

Germline V gene sequence: CDR1 SGDLS, CDR2 YYNGEE. There are 14 residues in the CDR3. V gave up 3 bases and J gave up 3 bases, with 10 bases separating them. Unique molecular identifiers were attached to individual cDNA molecules. TCRdb called the 5' RACE reads again in MiXCR, with one record for every CDR3 protein. The sample has some 83,000 distinct CDR3 sequences, roughly 10% seen once. The source material was whole blood, sampled at baseline. The V gene is TRBV9, the J gene TRBJ1-5, with D hard to call. This sequence originates from an adult who was a healthcare worker with PCR-confirmed SARS-CoV-2 infection or an uninfected control (not recorded which). The CDR3 loop is CASSAGNFNQPQHF. As DNA, the CDR3 is TGTGCCAGCAGCGCCGGGAACTTCAATCAGCCCCAGCATTTT.